This TCR beta chain was identified during a study of tissue T cells after allogeneic stem cell transplantation. Study-level findings and limits: Blood and spleen captured only part of the tissue TCR repertoire. Shared clones across patients were few; motif clustering revealed tissue-specific shared signatures.

Concerning this clone: Its antigen is as yet unknown. Mouse germline and gene names are used. The DNA ends 1 residue before the CDR3 does, and the rest of the CDR3 is filled in from the germline J gene.

Only in-frame clones appear in the TCRdb table, and some are missing; sequencing was by immunoSEQ multiplex PCR. The sample contains over 15,000 clones, roughly 72% of which appear only once. Unmatched junction bases numbered 1, after V lost 6 bases and J lost 0 bases. Germline CDR1 and CDR2: SGHSA and FRNQAP. There are 14 residues in the CDR3. The chain recombines TRBV16 with TRBJ2-1, with 8 nucleotides matching TRBD2. Sequenced sample: spleen. The sequence was collected from a female BALB/c mouse in good health. This line is of MHC haplotype H2-d. The covered CDR3 bases are TGTGCAAGCAGTCTGGGGGGTAACTATGCTGAGCAGTTC. This gives the protein CASSLGGNYAEQF. The whole CDR3 protein reads CASSLGGNYAEQFF.